This is a list of T cell receptor beta chains from one sample in a study of cytomegalovirus exposure and HLA in healthy donors. Using immunoSEQ multiplex PCR, the repertoire was profiled, and TCRdb retains in-frame clones only, with some absent. This specimen shows 150,000 to 200,000 clones; the ten leading clones hold approximately 0.82%. Specimen: PBMCs. These receptors all stem from a woman between 18 and 30 years old in good health and CMV-seropositive. The CDR3 runs from the conserved cysteine through the conserved F or W.

CDR3aa	v_gene	j_gene
CASRAPGVFSSPLHF	TRBV5-1	TRBJ1-6
CASSIEVGLLQPQHF	TRBV19	TRBJ1-5
CASSQGGGYEDTEASF	TRBV4-2	TRBJ1-1
CASSLGTENTGELFF	TRBV5-1	TRBJ2-2
CASSWEGSSYEQYF	TRBV5-4	TRBJ2-7
CASSWNSNYQPQHF	TRBV6-5	TRBJ1-5
CASMRTGAPYEQYF	TRBV6-6	TRBJ2-7
CAWSVGTGNYGYTF	TRBV30	TRBJ1-2
CASSLVGRGLEKLFF	TRBV7-2	TRBJ1-4
CASRTLSRIRSGNTIYF	TRBV2	TRBJ1-3
CASPGGWANEKLFF	TRBV5-1	TRBJ1-4
CASSQAALSNQPQHF	TRBV4-1	TRBJ1-5
CASSFDRGSQPQHF	TRBV7-2	TRBJ1-5
CASSQGGANVLTF	TRBV5-1	TRBJ2-6
CASSLKTSGFSYNEQFF	TRBV5-1	TRBJ2-1
CASGTGGSNEKLFF	TRBV25-1	TRBJ1-4
CASSPDKPRLAGGPGELFF	TRBV11-3	TRBJ2-2
CASSEGPANYGYTF	TRBV6-1	TRBJ1-2
CAGDPDRMNTEAFF	TRBV30	TRBJ1-1
CASSTGPANEKLFF	TRBV19	TRBJ1-4
CASSSTSGSRYEQYF	TRBV7-6	TRBJ2-7
CASSAGSGSLTGELFF	TRBV6-4	TRBJ2-2
CASSLAGADTQYF	TRBV5-1	TRBJ2-3
CASSPNRDTEAFF	TRBV18	TRBJ1-1
CATNFDRGIYEQYF	TRBV10-2	TRBJ2-7
CASSVDSGTGEQYF	TRBV9	TRBJ2-7
CALQGGVRFF	TRBV30	TRBJ2-1
CASSQGRGGTEAFF	TRBV18	TRBJ1-1
CASRPSDRTDTQYF	TRBV19	TRBJ2-3
CASSDETSGGTDTQYF	TRBV6-4	TRBJ2-3
CASSLPGSDEQFF	TRBV5-1	TRBJ2-1
CASSIARGYEQFF	TRBV19	TRBJ2-1
CAISPLGPGQGKNTEAFF	TRBV10-3	TRBJ1-1
CASSTLAGASTDTQYF	TRBV11-3	TRBJ2-3
CASSHGRTIQETQYF	TRBV4-1	TRBJ2-5
CATSRGTEGARYEQYF	TRBV15	TRBJ2-7
CASSEKYEQYF	TRBV7-2	TRBJ2-7
CASSMTEDLFYEQYF	TRBV21-1	TRBJ2-7
CASSHRLPRRGYEQYF	TRBV27	NA
CASSQAPGQGIYEQYF	TRBV4-2	TRBJ2-7
CASSQVPIAGGDTGELFF	TRBV4-3	TRBJ2-2
CATSRDRSPRVQETQYF	TRBV15	TRBJ2-5
CASSGGEASGTYEQYF	TRBV27	TRBJ2-7
CASSLAGGYYNEQFF	TRBV5-1	TRBJ2-1
CASSLTGQGSYGYTF	TRBV7-9	TRBJ1-2
CASSPTGQFSHGNIQYF	TRBV19	TRBJ2-4
CAWSAQGNQPQHF	TRBV30	TRBJ1-5
CASIPKESYEQYF	TRBV2	TRBJ2-7
CASGLTQSSGNTIYF	TRBV12-5	TRBJ1-3
CASSRQAMNTEAFF	TRBV7-8	TRBJ1-1
CASSTGLNTEAFF	TRBV2	TRBJ1-1
CASSWGVVGWTEAFF	TRBV5-6	TRBJ1-1
CASSISTDTQYF	TRBV7-2	TRBJ2-3
CSGQAGANTGELFF	TRBV29-1	TRBJ2-2
CASSLDRGGEAFF	TRBV18	TRBJ1-1
CSVEGAGEWNEQFF	TRBV29-1	TRBJ2-1
CASSQDEAWYNEQFF	TRBV4-2	TRBJ2-1
CAWIPPGHSNSPLHF	TRBV30	TRBJ1-6
CASSMTGPSNYGYTF	TRBV7-9	TRBJ1-2
CASSLRQGGYEQYF	TRBV5-6	TRBJ2-7